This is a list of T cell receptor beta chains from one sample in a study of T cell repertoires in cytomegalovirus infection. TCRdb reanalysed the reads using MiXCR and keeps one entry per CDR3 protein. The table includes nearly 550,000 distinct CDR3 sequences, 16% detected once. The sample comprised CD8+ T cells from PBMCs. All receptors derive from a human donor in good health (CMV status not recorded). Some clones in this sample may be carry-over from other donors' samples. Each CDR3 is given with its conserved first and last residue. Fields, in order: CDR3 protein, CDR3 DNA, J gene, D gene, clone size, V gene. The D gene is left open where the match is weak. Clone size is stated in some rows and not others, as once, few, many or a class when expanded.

CASASGVIWEQYF,TGTGCCAGCGCTAGCGGGGTAATTTGGGAGCAGTACTTC,TRBJ2-7,TRBD2,many,TRBV6-1
CASSQVAGRENTIYF,TGCGCCAGCAGCCAAGTGGCAGGGCGTGAAAACACCATATATTTT,TRBJ1-3,NA,few,TRBV4-1
CATGQINQPQDF,TGTGCCACCGGACAGATCAATCAGCCCCAGGATTTT,TRBJ1-5,NA,NA,TRBV15
CSARSDREGYGYTF,TGCAGTGCTAGATCGGACAGGGAGGGCTATGGCTACACCTTC,TRBJ1-2,TRBD1,few,TRBV20-1
CASSVSGSSETQYF,TGTGCCAGCAGCGTCTCCGGATCGTCTGAGACCCAGTACTTC,TRBJ2-5,NA,NA,TRBV9
CASSVGADWRNSPLHF,TGTGCCAGCAGCGTAGGGGCGGACTGGAGGAATTCACCCCTCCACTTT,TRBJ1-6,NA,NA,TRBV9
CASSGRGDGYTF,TGTGCCAGCAGTGGGAGGGGTGACGGCTACACCTTC,TRBJ1-2,NA,few,TRBV6-5
CASSERSYTDTQYF,TGTGCCAGCAGTGAGCGAAGCTACACAGATACGCAGTATTTT,TRBJ2-3,NA,few,TRBV25-1
CSVASGGLAVVYEQYF,TGCAGCGTTGCCAGCGGGGGACTAGCGGTCGTCTACGAGCAGTACTTC,TRBJ2-7,TRBD2,NA,TRBV29-1
CAWSVGHSYEQYF,TGTGCCTGGAGTGTCGGACACTCCTACGAGCAGTACTTC,TRBJ2-7,NA,NA,TRBV30
CASSRGEGEMESYNEQFF,TGTGCCAGCAGCAGGGGGGAGGGGGAAATGGAATCCTACAATGAGCAGTTCTTC,TRBJ2-1,NA,many,TRBV4-2
CAIGRSEAFF,TGTGCCATCGGACGTAGTGAAGCTTTCTTT,TRBJ1-1,NA,many,TRBV10-3
CASSPSAITGELFF,TGTGCCAGCAGCCCCTCGGCTATCACCGGGGAGCTGTTTTTT,TRBJ2-2,NA,many,TRBV27
CASSFGAPEAFF,TGTGCCAGCAGCTTCGGGGCTCCTGAAGCTTTCTTT,TRBJ1-1,NA,NA,TRBV14
CASSLRQGAETQYF,TGTGCCAGCAGCCTCCGACAGGGAGCCGAGACCCAGTACTTC,TRBJ2-5,TRBD1,many,TRBV7-9
CASSFSGEYNEQFF,TGTGCCAGCAGCTTTTCGGGCGAATACAATGAGCAGTTCTTC,TRBJ2-1,NA,many,TRBV7-9
CASSEGVLGDTGELFF,TGTGCCAGCAGTGAGGGGGTCTTGGGGGATACCGGGGAGCTGTTTTTT,TRBJ2-2,NA,NA,TRBV2
CASSYQPQGRYGYTF,TGTGCCAGCAGCTACCAACCTCAGGGGCGCTATGGCTACACCTTC,TRBJ1-2,NA,many,TRBV7-2
CASSSTGVGGYTF,TGTGCCAGCAGTTCGACAGGGGTGGGTGGCTACACCTTC,TRBJ1-2,TRBD1,NA,TRBV12-3/TRBV12-4
CASSSGQGQETQYF,TGTGCCAGCAGCTCAGGACAGGGCCAAGAGACCCAGTACTTC,TRBJ2-5,TRBD1,many,TRBV7-9
CASRMRGPNEKLFF,TGTGCCAGCAGAATGAGGGGTCCTAATGAAAAACTGTTTTTT,TRBJ1-4,NA,NA,TRBV6-5
CASTRGETSYFGETQYF,TGTGCCAGCACCCGAGGGGAGACGTCATACTTTGGGGAGACCCAGTACTTC,TRBJ2-5,NA,NA,TRBV3-1
CASLETGANVLTF,TGTGCCAGCCTAGAAACTGGGGCCAACGTCCTGACTTTC,TRBJ2-6,NA,few,TRBV10-3
CASSVDRLGTYGYTF,TGTGCCAGCAGCGTAGATCGGCTCGGTACCTATGGCTACACCTTC,TRBJ1-2,NA,NA,TRBV9